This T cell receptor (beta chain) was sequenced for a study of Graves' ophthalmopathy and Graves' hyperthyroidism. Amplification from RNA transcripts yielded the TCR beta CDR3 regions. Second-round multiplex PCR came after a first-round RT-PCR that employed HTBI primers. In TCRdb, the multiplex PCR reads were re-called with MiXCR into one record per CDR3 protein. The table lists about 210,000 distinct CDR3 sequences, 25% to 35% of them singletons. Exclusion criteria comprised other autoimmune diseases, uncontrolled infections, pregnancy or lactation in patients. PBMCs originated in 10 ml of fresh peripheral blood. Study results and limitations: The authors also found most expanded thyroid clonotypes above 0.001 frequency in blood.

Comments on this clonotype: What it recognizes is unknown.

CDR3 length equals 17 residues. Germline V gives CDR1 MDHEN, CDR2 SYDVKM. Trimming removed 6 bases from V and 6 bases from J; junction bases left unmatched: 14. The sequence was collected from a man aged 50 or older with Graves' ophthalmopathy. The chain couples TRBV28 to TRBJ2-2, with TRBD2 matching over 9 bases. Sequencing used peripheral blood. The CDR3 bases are TGTGCCAGCAGAACATCAAGGGGACTAGCTGGGTCCGGGGAGCTGTTTTTT. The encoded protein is CASRTSRGLAGSGELFF.